This T cell receptor (beta chain) originates from a study of blood T cell repertoires in COVID-19. Overall study context: T cells, B-cell-depleted T cells, or PBMCs provided the cDNA or gDNA that served as material.

Per the authors' pipeline: Cell counts per sample came from amplifying reference gene primers. Produced via immunoSEQ multiplex PCR; TCRdb's table is partial and in-frame only. V, J and clone size reflect that table, while D and trimming were determined from the DNA. This repertoire shows some 110,000 clones, about four fifths found once; its top ten account for around 16%. Sequenced material: peripheral blood. This TCR came from a man aged 60 to 69 with active or convalescent COVID-19.

The CDR3 loop reads CASSSPTQGVIMNTEAFF. The DNA of the CDR3 is TGTGCCAGCAGCTCCCCGACACAGGGAGTAATCATGAACACTGAAGCTTTCTTT. This chain connects TRBV28 to TRBJ1-1, with D possibly TRBD1 on 6 matching bases. The V gene lost 6 bases and the J gene lost 0 bases, with 23 bases spanning the gap. The CDR3 is 18 amino acids. The V gene's germline CDR1 is MDHEN and CDR2 SYDVKM.